Below are 10 T cell receptor beta chains sequenced from a single sample in a study of cytotoxic CD8 clonotypes in ibrutinib-treated CLL. Libraries were prepared by immunoSEQ multiplex PCR; TCRdb keeps only in-frame clonotypes and omits some of them. The repertoire holds around 250,000 clones, with 70% as singletons. Source: PBMCs, taken after 24 months of ibrutinib treatment. The receptors were gathered from a human donor with chronic lymphocytic leukemia.

CDR3 region: CASSTQGEETQYF. The CDR3 DNA is TGTGCCAGCAGCACACAGGGGGAAGAGACCCAGTACTTC. V and J are TRBV7-2 and TRBJ2-5; 8 positions agree with TRBD1. CDR3 length: 13 residues. The V and J ends lost 5 bases and 3 bases, in that order; junction bases with no gene match: 2. Germline lookup yields CDR1 SGHTA and CDR2 FQGNSA.

The genes are TRBV19 and TRBJ2-1; no definite D call. Between the trimmed V and J ends, which lost 6 bases and 4 bases, there was a span of 10 bases. From germline, CDR1 is LNHDA and CDR2 SQIVND (reference sequence). This CDR3 contains 13 residues. CDR3 in amino acids: CASSPLEYNEQFF. DNA for the CDR3: TGTGCCAGTAGCCCCCTAGAGTACAATGAGCAGTTCTTC. Based on the CDR3 plus reference TRBV19 and TRBJ2-1, the full variable domain is DGGITQSPKYLFRKEGQNVTLSCEQNLNHDAMYWYRQDPGQGLRLIYYSQIVNDFQKGDIAEGYSVSREKKESFPLTVTSAQKNPTAFYLCASSPLEYNEQFFGPGTRLTVL.

This clone has only a few counts. The chain couples TRBV13 to TRBJ1-2; 9 nucleotides align to TRBD1. The CDR3 spans 16 residues. V trimming: 3 bases; J trimming: 2 bases; junction bases outside the gene matches: 7. Germline CDR1 is PRHDT and CDR2 is FYEKMQ (reference sequence). CDR3 in DNA: TGTGCCAGCAGCTTTACTACCGGGACAGGGAACTATGGCTACACCTTC. Translating it yields CASSFTTGTGNYGYTF.

The rearrangement links TRBV4-2 to TRBJ2-1; D possibly matches TRBD1 or TRBD2 (5 bases each). Germline CDR1 LGHNA, CDR2 YNFKEQ. Deletions cut 8 bases from V and 0 bases from J, with 17 bases between. This CDR3 is 16 amino acids long. CDR3 sequence: CASQPEGTSSYNEQFF. The CDR3 region has the DNA TGTGCCAGCCAGCCCGAGGGGACGAGCTCCTACAATGAGCAGTTCTTC.

The chain combines TRBV20-1 with TRBJ1-1; D unclear. V dropped 5 bases and J dropped 5 bases, with 9 bases sitting between them. This CDR3 has 11 amino acids. Germline V gene lookup returns CDR1 DFQATT and CDR2 SNEGSKA (reference sequence). CDR3 sequence: CSAFGETEAFF. For the CDR3, the DNA is TGCAGTGCTTTCGGTGAGACTGAAGCTTTCTTT.

The chain combines TRBV5-4 with TRBJ2-7; D unresolved. Germline CDR1 is SGHNT and CDR2 is YYREEE (reference sequence). The CDR3 runs 14 residues. V was cut by 0 bases and J by 0 bases, with 7 bases left in between. CDR3 sequence reads: CASSLAEASYEQYF. DNA of the CDR3: TGTGCCAGCAGCTTGGCCGAAGCCTCCTACGAGCAGTACTTC.

This rearrangement joins TRBV7-2 to TRBJ1-2; D unclear. Per germline, CDR1 SGHTA and CDR2 FQGNSA. Trimming shortened V by 1 base and J by 1 base, and 4 bases separated the two germline ends. CDR3 length: 13 amino acids. The CDR3 here is CASSLDSNYGYTF. DNA of the CDR3: TGTGCCAGCAGCTTAGACAGTAACTATGGCTACACCTTC. Together with reference TRBV7-2 and TRBJ1-2, the CDR3 gives the full variable domain: GAGVSQSPSNKVTEKGKDVELRCDPISGHTALYWYRQSLGQGLEFLIYFQGNSAPDKSGLPSDRFSAERTGGSVSTLTIQRTQQEDSAVYLCASSLDSNYGYTFGSGTRLTVV.

This chain joins TRBV5-1 and TRBJ2-1; the D is unclear. V lost 0 bases, J lost 7 bases, and 8 bases lay in between. This CDR3 is 13 amino acids long. Germline CDR1 and CDR2: SGHRS and YFSETQ. The CDR3 DNA follows: TGCGCCAGCAGCTTGGCCCCCAGTAATGAGCAGTTCTTC. Its translation is CASSLAPSNEQFF.

CDR3 sequence (DNA): TGCAGCGTTGAAGATGAAAAGAGCGGGAGCCCCCAAGAGACCCAGTACTTC. This codes for CSVEDEKSGSPQETQYF. This chain uses TRBV29-1 with TRBJ2-5, with 8 bases lining up with TRBD2. J gave up 1 base and V 0 bases, and 10 bases lay outside the gene matches. Germline loops: CDR1 SQVTM, CDR2 ANQGSEA. The CDR3 covers 17 residues.

The chain has TRBV5-1 and TRBJ2-7; no reliable D call. This CDR3 region has 14 residues. Germline CDR1 SGHRS, CDR2 YFSETQ. The V gene lost 0 bases and the J gene lost 2 bases, with 9 bases spanning the gap. CDR3 coding DNA: TGCGCCAGCAGCTTGGCCGGGCCGCCCTACGAGCAGTACTTC. It is translated as CASSLAGPPYEQYF.